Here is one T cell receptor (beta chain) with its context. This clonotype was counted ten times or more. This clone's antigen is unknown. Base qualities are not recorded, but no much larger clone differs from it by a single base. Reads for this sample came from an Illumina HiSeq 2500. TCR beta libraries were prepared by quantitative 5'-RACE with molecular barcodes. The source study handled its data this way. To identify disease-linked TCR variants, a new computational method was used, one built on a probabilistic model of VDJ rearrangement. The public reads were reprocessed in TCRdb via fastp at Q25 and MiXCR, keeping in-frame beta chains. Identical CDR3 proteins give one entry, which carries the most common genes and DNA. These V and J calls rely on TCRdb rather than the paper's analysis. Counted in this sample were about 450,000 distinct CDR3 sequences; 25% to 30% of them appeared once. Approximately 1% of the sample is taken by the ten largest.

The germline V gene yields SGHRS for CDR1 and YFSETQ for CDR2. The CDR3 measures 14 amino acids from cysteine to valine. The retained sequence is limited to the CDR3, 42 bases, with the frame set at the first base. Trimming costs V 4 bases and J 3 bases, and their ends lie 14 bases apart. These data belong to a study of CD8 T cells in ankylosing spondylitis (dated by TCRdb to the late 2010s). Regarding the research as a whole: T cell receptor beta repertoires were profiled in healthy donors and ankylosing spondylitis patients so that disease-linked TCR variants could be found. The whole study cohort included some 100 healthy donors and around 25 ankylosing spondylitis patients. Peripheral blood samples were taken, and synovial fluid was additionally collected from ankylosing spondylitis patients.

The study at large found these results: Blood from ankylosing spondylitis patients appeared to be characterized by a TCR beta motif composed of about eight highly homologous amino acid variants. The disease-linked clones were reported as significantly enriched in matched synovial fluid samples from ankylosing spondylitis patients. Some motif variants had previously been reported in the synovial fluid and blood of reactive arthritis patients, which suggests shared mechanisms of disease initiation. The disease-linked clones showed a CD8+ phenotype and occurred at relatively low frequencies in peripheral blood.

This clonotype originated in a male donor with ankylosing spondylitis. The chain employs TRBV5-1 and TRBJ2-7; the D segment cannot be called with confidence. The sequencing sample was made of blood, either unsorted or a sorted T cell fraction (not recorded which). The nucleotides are TGCGCCAGCAGCCCTGACGGAGATCTCTACGAGCAGTACGTC. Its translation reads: CASSPDGDLYEQYV.